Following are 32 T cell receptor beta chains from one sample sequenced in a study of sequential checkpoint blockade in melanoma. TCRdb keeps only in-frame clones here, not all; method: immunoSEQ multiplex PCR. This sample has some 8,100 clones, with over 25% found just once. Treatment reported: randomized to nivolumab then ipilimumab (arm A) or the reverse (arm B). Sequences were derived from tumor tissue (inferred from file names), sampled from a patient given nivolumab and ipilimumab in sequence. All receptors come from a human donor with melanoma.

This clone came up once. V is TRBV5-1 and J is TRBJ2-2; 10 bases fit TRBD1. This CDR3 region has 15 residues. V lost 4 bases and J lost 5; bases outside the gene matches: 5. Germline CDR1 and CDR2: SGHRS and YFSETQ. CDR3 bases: TGCGCCAGCAGCCGGGGACAGGGGTGGACCGGGGAGCTGTTTTTT. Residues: CASSRGQGWTGELFF.

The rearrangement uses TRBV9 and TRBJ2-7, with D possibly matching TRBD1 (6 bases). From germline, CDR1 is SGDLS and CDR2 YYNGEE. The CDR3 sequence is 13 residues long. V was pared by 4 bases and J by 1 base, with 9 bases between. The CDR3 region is CASSRDNSYEQYF. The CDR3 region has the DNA TGTGCCAGCAGCCGGGACAATTCCTACGAGCAGTACTTC.

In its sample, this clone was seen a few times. The CDR3 loop reads CAWKGQGGEKLFF. In DNA form, the CDR3 reads TGTGCCTGGAAGGGACAGGGCGGTGAAAAACTGTTTTTT. The chain employs TRBV30 and TRBJ1-4, with 9 bases matching TRBD1. Germline CDR1 GTSNPN, CDR2 SVGIG (reference sequence). This CDR3 has 13 residues. Trimming took 4 bases from V and 7 from J; bases not matched to a gene: 4.

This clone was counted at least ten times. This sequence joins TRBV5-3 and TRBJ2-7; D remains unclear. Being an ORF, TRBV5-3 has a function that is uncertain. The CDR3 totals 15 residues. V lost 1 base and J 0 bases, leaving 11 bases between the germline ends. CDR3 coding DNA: TGTGCCAGAAGCTTGCGGGTGAAGGGCTCCTACGAGCAGTACTTC. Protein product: CARSLRVKGSYEQYF.

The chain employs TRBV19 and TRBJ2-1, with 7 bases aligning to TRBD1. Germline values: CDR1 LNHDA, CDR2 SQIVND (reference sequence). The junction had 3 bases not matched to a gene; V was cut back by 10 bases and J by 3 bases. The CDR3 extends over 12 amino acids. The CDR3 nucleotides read TGTGCCACCGGGACAGACTACAATGAGCAGTTCTTC. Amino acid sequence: CATGTDYNEQFF.

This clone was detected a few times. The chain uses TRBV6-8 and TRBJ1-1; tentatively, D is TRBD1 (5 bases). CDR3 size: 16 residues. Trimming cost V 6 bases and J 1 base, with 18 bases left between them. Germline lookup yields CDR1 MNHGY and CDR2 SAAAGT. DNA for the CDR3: TGTGCCAGCAGCGAGGCCCAGGGCTCGGGGAACACTGAAGCTTTCTTT. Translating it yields CASSEAQGSGNTEAFF.

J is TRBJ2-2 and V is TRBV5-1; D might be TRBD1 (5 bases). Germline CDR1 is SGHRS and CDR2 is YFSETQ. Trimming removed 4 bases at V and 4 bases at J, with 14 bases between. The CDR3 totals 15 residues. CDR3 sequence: CASSTTPGSTGELFF. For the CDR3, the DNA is TGCGCCAGCAGCACCACCCCAGGGTCCACCGGGGAGCTGTTTTTT.

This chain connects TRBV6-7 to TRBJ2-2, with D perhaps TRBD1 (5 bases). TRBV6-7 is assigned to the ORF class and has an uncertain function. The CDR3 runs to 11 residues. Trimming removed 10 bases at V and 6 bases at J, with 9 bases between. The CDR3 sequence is CAISRAGELFF. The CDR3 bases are TGTGCCATCTCCAGGGCCGGGGAGCTGTTTTTT.

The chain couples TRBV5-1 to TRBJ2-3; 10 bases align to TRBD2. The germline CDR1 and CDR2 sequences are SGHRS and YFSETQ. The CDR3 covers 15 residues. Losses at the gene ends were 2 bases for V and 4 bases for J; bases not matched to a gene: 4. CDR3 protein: CASSLTSGNADTQYF. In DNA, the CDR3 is TGCGCCAGCAGCTTAACTAGCGGGAATGCAGATACGCAGTATTTT.

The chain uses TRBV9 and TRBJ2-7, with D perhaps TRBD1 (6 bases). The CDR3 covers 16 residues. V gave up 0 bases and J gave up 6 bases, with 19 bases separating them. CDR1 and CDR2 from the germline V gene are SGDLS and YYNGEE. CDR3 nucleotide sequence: TGTGCCAGCAGCGTAGGCCTTTCGACAGGTGCTGCCGAGCAGTACTTC. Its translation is CASSVGLSTGAAEQYF.

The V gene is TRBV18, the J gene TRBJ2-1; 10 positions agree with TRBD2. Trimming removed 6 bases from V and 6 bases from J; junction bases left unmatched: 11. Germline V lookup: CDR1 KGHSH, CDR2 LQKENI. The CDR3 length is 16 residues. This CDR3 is CASSDGTSGAANEQFF. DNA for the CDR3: TGTGCCAGCTCCGACGGAACTAGCGGGGCCGCCAATGAGCAGTTCTTC.

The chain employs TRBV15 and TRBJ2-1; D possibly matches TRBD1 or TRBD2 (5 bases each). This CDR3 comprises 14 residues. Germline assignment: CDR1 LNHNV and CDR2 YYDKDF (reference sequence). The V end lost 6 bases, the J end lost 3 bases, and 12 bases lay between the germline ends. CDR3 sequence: CATRGGGLYNEQFF. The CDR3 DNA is TGTGCCACCAGGGGTGGGGGTCTCTACAATGAGCAGTTCTTC.

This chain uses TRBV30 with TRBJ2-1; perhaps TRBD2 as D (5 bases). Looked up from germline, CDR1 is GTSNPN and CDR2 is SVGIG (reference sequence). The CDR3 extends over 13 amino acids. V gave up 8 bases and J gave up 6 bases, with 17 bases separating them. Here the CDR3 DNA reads TGTGCCCGGACCGGGATGGACGGCAATGAGCAGTTCTTC. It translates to CARTGMDGNEQFF.

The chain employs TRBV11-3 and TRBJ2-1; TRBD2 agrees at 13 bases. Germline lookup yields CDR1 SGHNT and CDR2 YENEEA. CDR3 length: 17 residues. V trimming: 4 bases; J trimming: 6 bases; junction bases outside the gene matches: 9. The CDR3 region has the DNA TGTGCCAGCAGCTCACGGACTAGCGGGGGAACTGGCAATGAGCAGTTCTTC. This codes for CASSSRTSGGTGNEQFF. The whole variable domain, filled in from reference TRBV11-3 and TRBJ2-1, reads EAGVVQSPRYKIIEKKQPVAFWCNPISGHNTLYWYLQNLGQGPELLIRYENEEAVDDSQLPKDRFSAERLKGVDSTLKIQPAELGDSAVYLCASSSRTSGGTGNEQFFGPGTRLTVL.

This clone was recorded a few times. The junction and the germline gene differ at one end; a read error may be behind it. In DNA form, the CDR3 reads TGTGCCATCAGTGCAGGGGGCGGAAACACCATATATTTT. Amino acids: CAISAGGGNTIYF. The gene calls are TRBV6-8 and TRBJ1-3; 8 bases fit TRBD1. The CDR3 sequence is 13 residues long. Germline V gene lookup returns CDR1 MNHGY and CDR2 SAAAGT.

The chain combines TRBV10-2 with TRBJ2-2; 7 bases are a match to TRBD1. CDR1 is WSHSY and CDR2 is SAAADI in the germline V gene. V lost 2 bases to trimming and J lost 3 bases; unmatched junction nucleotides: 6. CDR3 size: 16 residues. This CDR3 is CASSEPRQGHTGELFF. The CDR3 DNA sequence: TGCGCCAGCAGTGAGCCCCGACAGGGCCACACCGGGGAGCTGTTTTTT.

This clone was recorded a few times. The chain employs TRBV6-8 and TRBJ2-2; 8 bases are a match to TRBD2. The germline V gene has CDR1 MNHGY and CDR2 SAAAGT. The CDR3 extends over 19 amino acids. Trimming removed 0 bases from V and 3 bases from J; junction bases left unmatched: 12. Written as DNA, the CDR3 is TGTGCCAGCAGTTACTCGAGGGTAGCGGGAAAATTATACACCGGGGAGCTGTTTTTT. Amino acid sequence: CASSYSRVAGKLYTGELFF.

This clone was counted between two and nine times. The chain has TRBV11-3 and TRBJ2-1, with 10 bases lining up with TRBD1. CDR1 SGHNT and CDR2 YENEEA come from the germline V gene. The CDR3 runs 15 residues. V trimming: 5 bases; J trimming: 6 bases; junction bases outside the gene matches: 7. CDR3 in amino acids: CASSKGTGVVNEQFF. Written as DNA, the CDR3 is TGTGCCAGCAGCAAAGGGACAGGGGTGGTCAATGAGCAGTTCTTC. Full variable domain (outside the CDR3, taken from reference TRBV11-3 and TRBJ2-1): EAGVVQSPRYKIIEKKQPVAFWCNPISGHNTLYWYLQNLGQGPELLIRYENEEAVDDSQLPKDRFSAERLKGVDSTLKIQPAELGDSAVYLCASSKGTGVVNEQFFGPGTRLTVL.

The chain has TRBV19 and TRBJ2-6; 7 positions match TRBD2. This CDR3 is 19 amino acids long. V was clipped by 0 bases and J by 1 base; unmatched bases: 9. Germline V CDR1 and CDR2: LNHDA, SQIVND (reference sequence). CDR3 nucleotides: TGTGCCAGTAGTATAGATACACTAGCGCTAGGGTCTGGGGCCAACGTCCTGACTTTC. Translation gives CASSIDTLALGSGANVLTF.

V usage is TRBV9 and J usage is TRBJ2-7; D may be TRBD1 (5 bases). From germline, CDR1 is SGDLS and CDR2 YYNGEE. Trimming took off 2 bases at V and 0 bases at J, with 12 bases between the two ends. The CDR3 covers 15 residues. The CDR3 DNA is TGTGCCAGCAGCGTGGACCTGGGGCCCTCCTACGAGCAGTACTTC. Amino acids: CASSVDLGPSYEQYF.

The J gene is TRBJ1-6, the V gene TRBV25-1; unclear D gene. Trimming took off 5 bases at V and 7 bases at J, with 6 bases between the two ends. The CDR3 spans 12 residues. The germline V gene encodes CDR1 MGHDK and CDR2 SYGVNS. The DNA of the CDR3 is TGTGCCAGCAGTTTAGGGAATTCACCCCTCCACTTT. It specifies CASSLGNSPLHF.

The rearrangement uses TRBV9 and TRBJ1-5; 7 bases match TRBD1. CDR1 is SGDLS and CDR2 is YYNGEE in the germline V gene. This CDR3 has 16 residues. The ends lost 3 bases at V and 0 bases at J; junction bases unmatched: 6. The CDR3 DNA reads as TGTGCCAGCAGCGAGGGGGCCGGGAATAGCAATCAGCCCCAGCATTTT. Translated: CASSEGAGNSNQPQHF.

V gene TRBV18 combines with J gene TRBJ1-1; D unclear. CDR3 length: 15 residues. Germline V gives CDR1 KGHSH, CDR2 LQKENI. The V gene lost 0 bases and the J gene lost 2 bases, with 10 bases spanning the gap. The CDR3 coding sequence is TGTGCCAGCTCACCACCGTCAGGTTTTAACACTGAAGCTTTCTTT. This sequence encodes CASSPPSGFNTEAFF. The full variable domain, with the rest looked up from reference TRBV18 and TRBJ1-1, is NAGVMQNPRHLVRRRGQEARLRCSPMKGHSHVYWYRQLPEEGLKFMVYLQKENIIDESGMPKERFSAEFPKEGPSILRIQQVVRGDSAAYFCASSPPSGFNTEAFFGQGTRLTVV.

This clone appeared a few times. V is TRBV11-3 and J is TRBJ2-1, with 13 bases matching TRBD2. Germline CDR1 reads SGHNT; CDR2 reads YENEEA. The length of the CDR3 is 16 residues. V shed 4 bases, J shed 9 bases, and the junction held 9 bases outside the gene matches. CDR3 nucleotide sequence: TGTGCCAGCAGCTCGCCACTAGCGGGGGGGCTAGGTGAGCAGTTCTTC. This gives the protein CASSSPLAGGLGEQFF.

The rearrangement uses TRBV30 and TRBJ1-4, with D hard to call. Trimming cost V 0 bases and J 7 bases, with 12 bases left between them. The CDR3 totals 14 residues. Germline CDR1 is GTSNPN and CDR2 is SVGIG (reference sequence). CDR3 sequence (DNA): TGTGCCTGGAGTGTTGGGCAGGCGGGTGAAAAACTGTTTTTT. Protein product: CAWSVGQAGEKLFF.

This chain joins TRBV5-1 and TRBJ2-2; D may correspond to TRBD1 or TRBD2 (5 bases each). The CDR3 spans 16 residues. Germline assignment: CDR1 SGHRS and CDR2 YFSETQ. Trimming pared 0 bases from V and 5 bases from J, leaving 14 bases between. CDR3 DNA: TGCGCCAGCAGCTTGGGGGGGTCCGTGAGAACCGGGGAGCTGTTTTTT. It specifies CASSLGGSVRTGELFF.

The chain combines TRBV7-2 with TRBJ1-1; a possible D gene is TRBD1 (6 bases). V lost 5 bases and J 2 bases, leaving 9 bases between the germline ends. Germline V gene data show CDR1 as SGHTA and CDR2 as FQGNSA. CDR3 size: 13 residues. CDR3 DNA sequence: TGTGCCAGCAGCAACAGGGTCAACACTGAAGCTTTCTTT. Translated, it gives CASSNRVNTEAFF. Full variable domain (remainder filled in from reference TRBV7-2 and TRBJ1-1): GAGVSQSPSNKVTEKGKDVELRCDPISGHTALYWYRQSLGQGLEFLIYFQGNSAPDKSGLPSDRFSAERTGGSVSTLTIQRTQQEDSAVYLCASSNRVNTEAFFGQGTRLTVV.

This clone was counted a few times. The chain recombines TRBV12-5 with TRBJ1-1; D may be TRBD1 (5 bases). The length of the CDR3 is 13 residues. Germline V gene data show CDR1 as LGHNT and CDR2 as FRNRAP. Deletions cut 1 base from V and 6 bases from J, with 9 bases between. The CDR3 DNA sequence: TGTGCTAGTGGTTTGGGTAGGGGAGCTGAAGCTTTCTTT. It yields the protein CASGLGRGAEAFF.

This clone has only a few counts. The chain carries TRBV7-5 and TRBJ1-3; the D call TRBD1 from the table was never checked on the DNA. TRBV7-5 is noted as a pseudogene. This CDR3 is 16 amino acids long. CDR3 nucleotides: TGTGCCAGCAGCCGCATGACAGGGTCCTCTGGAAACACCATATATTTT. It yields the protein CASSRMTGSSGNTIYF.

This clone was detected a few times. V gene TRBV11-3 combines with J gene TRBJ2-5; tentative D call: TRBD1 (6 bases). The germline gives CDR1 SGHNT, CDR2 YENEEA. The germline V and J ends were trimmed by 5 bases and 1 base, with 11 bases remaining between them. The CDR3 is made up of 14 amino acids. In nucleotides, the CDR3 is TGTGCCAGCAGCCAAACAGGGACCCAAGAGACCCAGTACTTC. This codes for CASSQTGTQETQYF.

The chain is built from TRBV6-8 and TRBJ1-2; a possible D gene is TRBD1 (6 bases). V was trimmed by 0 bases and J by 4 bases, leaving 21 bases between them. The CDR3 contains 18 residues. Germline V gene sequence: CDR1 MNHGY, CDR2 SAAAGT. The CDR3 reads CASSYSKSWGGGSYGYTF. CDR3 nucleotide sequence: TGTGCCAGCAGTTACTCGAAGTCGTGGGGAGGGGGTAGCTATGGCTACACCTTC.

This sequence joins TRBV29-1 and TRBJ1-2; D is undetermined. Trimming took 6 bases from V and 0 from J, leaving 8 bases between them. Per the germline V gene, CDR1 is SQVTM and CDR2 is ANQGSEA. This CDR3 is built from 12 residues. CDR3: CSVRVPNYGYTF. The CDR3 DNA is TGCAGCGTGCGGGTCCCTAACTATGGCTACACCTTC.